The clone carrying this TCR beta chain was recorded at least ten times. What it binds is unknown. Read data end 3 residues before the CDR3 end; the end is taken from the germline J gene. The V and J ends lost 4 bases and 2 bases, in that order; junction bases with no gene match: 7. This CDR3 has 15 amino acids. The data stem from a study of T cell clonality in common variable immunodeficiency. Regarding the study as a whole: What drives increased CVID clonality needs T cell subpopulation sequencing.

Heparinized whole blood, about 5 to 9 ml, came from each donor. Sequencing was performed with immunoSEQ multiplex PCR; in TCRdb, only in-frame clones are kept and a portion is missing. The repertoire consists of approximately 44,000 clones, none detected only once. The V and J genes are TRBV12-3 or TRBV12-4 and TRBJ1-2, with TRBD1 matching 7 bases. Sequenced material: peripheral blood mononuclear cells. The receptor was isolated from a person aged 18 to 70 in good health. Partial CDR3 DNA: TGTGCCAGCAGTTCAGACACAGGGGCGAACTATGGC. Its translation: CASSSDTGANYG. The complete CDR3 sequence is CASSSDTGANYGYTF.